The rows below give T cell receptor beta chains drawn from one sample of a study of STAT5B mutations in CD4+ large granular lymphocyte leukemia. Method: immunoSEQ multiplex PCR; TCRdb's copy keeps in-frame clones and lacks some. The data contain about 32,000 clones, 70% to 90% of them seen just once; the ten biggest clones take up roughly 0.43%. Sequenced input: CD4+ T cells from blood buffy coats. These receptors originate from a human donor in good health. Each CDR3 is given with its conserved first and last residue. D genes are given only for firm matches. Some rows mark clone size as missing; the rest say once, few, many or name a class of expanded clone.

cdr3_length: 14
d_call: .
clone_size: .
j_call: TRBJ2-5
v_call: TRBV19
cdr3_aa: CASSIDRLRETQYF
cdr3_nt: TGTGCCAGTAGTATAGACCGACTCCGGGAGACCCAGTACTTC

cdr3_length: 12
d_call: .
clone_size: .
j_call: TRBJ2-7
v_call: TRBV6-5
cdr3_aa: CASRRDIYEQYF
cdr3_nt: TGTGCCAGCAGACGGGACATCTACGAGCAGTACTTC

cdr3_length: 16
d_call: .
clone_size: .
j_call: TRBJ1-4
v_call: TRBV5-1
cdr3_aa: CASSPGTQVFNEKLFF
cdr3_nt: TGCGCCAGCAGCCCCGGGACTCAAGTATTCAATGAAAAACTGTTTTTT

cdr3_length: 16
d_call: TRBD2
clone_size: once
j_call: TRBJ2-1
v_call: TRBV27
cdr3_aa: CASRRVAGAVPNEQFF
cdr3_nt: TGTGCCAGCAGACGAGTAGCGGGAGCGGTCCCCAATGAGCAGTTCTTC

cdr3_length: 19
d_call: TRBD1
clone_size: .
j_call: TRBJ2-3
v_call: TRBV9
cdr3_aa: CASSAGTGLTAGVKDTQYF
cdr3_nt: TGTGCCAGCAGCGCCGGGACAGGGCTGACGGCGGGGGTAAAAGATACGCAGTATTTT

cdr3_length: 11
d_call: TRBD1
clone_size: .
j_call: TRBJ1-1
v_call: TRBV19
cdr3_aa: CASRGYTEAFF
cdr3_nt: TGTGCCAGCAGGGGGTACACTGAAGCTTTCTTT

cdr3_length: 13
d_call: TRBD2
clone_size: few
j_call: TRBJ2-7
v_call: TRBV28
cdr3_aa: CAIRLAGVHEQYF
cdr3_nt: TGTGCCATACGACTAGCGGGAGTGCACGAGCAGTACTTC

cdr3_length: 13
d_call: .
clone_size: .
j_call: TRBJ2-1
v_call: TRBV7-9
cdr3_aa: CASSNGQNNEQFF
cdr3_nt: TGTGCCAGCAGCAATGGACAGAACAATGAGCAGTTCTTC

cdr3_length: 17
d_call: TRBD2
clone_size: .
j_call: TRBJ2-5
v_call: TRBV7-3
cdr3_aa: CASSLVLVAGGGETQYF
cdr3_nt: TGTGCCAGCAGCTTGGTTTTGGTAGCGGGAGGGGGAGAGACCCAGTACTTC

cdr3_length: 14
d_call: .
clone_size: .
j_call: TRBJ2-5
v_call: TRBV28
cdr3_aa: CASSLRGGVKTQYF
cdr3_nt: TGTGCCAGCAGTTTACGGGGAGGCGTGAAGACCCAGTACTTC

cdr3_length: 15
d_call: TRBD2
clone_size: .
j_call: TRBJ2-7
v_call: TRBV5-1
cdr3_aa: CASSFLADATYEQYF
cdr3_nt: TGCGCCAGCAGCTTTCTAGCGGATGCTACCTACGAGCAGTACTTC

cdr3_length: 15
d_call: .
clone_size: .
j_call: TRBJ1-4
v_call: TRBV6-5
cdr3_aa: CASSYSRGKQEKLFF
cdr3_nt: TGTGCCAGCAGTTACTCGAGGGGCAAGCAGGAAAAACTGTTTTTT

cdr3_length: 17
d_call: .
clone_size: .
j_call: TRBJ1-5
v_call: TRBV19
cdr3_aa: CASRRARGSNSNQPQHF
cdr3_nt: TGTGCCAGTAGAAGGGCCCGGGGGTCCAATAGCAATCAGCCCCAGCATTTT

cdr3_length: 13
d_call: .
clone_size: .
j_call: TRBJ2-7
v_call: TRBV5-1
cdr3_aa: CASSRAVSYEQYF
cdr3_nt: TGCGCCAGCTCCCGGGCAGTCTCCTACGAGCAGTACTTC

cdr3_length: 17
d_call: TRBD2
clone_size: .
j_call: TRBJ2-1
v_call: TRBV15
cdr3_aa: CATSRGGVAGVDNEQFF
cdr3_nt: TGTGCCACCAGCAGAGGGGGGGTAGCGGGAGTAGACAATGAGCAGTTCTTC

cdr3_length: 13
d_call: .
clone_size: .
j_call: TRBJ2-1
v_call: TRBV29-1
cdr3_aa: CSVERGGYNEQFF
cdr3_nt: TGCAGCGTTGAGAGGGGAGGCTACAATGAGCAGTTCTTC

cdr3_length: 16
d_call: TRBD2
clone_size: .
j_call: TRBJ2-2
v_call: TRBV11-3
cdr3_aa: CASSGTGTSVPGELFF
cdr3_nt: TGTGCCAGCAGCGGTACCGGGACTAGTGTACCCGGGGAGCTGTTTTTT